This is a list of T cell receptor beta chains from one sample in a study of blood T cell repertoires in COVID-19. Some clones are missing from TCRdb's copy, which holds only in-frame ones; the method was immunoSEQ multiplex PCR. The sample has over 100,000 clones; 80% to 95% are singletons. Sequencing was carried out using peripheral blood. The receptor source for this set is a woman aged 45-65 years with COVID-19, enrolled during active disease. CDR3s include the opening cysteine and the closing phenylalanine or tryptophan. The order of the fields is V gene, J gene, clone size, D gene, CDR3 protein, CDR3 DNA. The D gene is left open where the match is weak. Clone size is shown for a subset of rows, as once, few, many or a class of expanded clone.

>TRBV3-1/TRBV3-2|TRBJ1-3|once|-
CASSQEGAHTIYF
TGTGCCAGCAGCCAAGAAGGGGCACACACCATATATTTT
>TRBV5-1|TRBJ2-2|-|TRBD1
CASSLLGQGVTGELFF
TGCGCCAGCAGCTTGTTGGGCCAGGGGGTCACCGGGGAGCTGTTTTTT
>TRBV10-2|TRBJ2-3|-|TRBD1
CASTGRGLASTDTQYF
TGCGCCAGCACCGGTAGGGGGCTCGCTAGCACAGATACGCAGTATTTT
>TRBV7-2|TRBJ1-2|-|-
CASSFRQDLYGYTF
TGTGCCAGCAGTTTTAGACAGGACCTTTATGGCTACACCTTC
>TRBV13|TRBJ1-6|-|-
CASSLSDGDSPLHF
TGTGCCAGCAGCTTATCTGATGGAGATTCACCCCTCCACTTT
>TRBV4-3|TRBJ2-7|-|-
CASSQGHGGNYEQYF
TGCGCCAGCAGCCAAGGGCACGGAGGGAACTACGAGCAGTACTTC
>TRBV19|TRBJ1-5|-|-
CASSFGTPYSNQPQHF
TGTGCCAGTAGTTTCGGGACACCCTATAGCAATCAGCCCCAGCATTTT
>TRBV25-1|TRBJ1-6|few|-
CASSESDSPSSPLHF
TGTGCCAGCAGTGAATCGGACTCACCCTCTTCACCCCTCCACTTT
>TRBV5-8|TRBJ2-7|-|-
CASSLGVGRDNIGEQYF
TGTGCCAGCAGCTTGGGGGTGGGGAGGGACAACATAGGAGAGCAGTACTTC
>TRBV19|TRBJ2-7|-|-
CATSAGQNYEQYF
TGTGCCACCTCGGCGGGACAGAACTACGAGCAGTACTTC
>TRBV24-1|TRBJ2-2|-|-
CATQRTGELFF
TGTGCCACCCAGAGGACCGGGGAGCTGTTTTTT
>TRBV13|TRBJ2-1|-|TRBD2
CASSKVPLSGGADEQFF
TGTGCCAGCAGCAAAGTACCCCTTAGCGGGGGGGCAGATGAGCAGTTCTTC
>TRBV9|TRBJ1-6|-|TRBD1
CASSKRVGTGNSPLHF
TGTGCCAGCAGCAAAAGGGTGGGGACAGGGAATTCACCCCTCCACTTT
>TRBV2|TRBJ2-5|-|TRBD1
CASSTQGKETQYF
TGTGCCAGCAGTACACAGGGGAAAGAGACCCAGTACTTC
>TRBV5-5|TRBJ1-6|-|TRBD1
CASSFDRVIGSPLHF
TGTGCCAGCAGCTTTGACAGGGTAATTGGTTCACCCCTCCACTTT
>TRBV30|TRBJ2-6|once|-
CAWSVGGYGANVLTF
TGTGCCTGGAGTGTCGGAGGATATGGGGCCAACGTCCTGACTTTC
>TRBV6-2/TRBV6-3|TRBJ2-5|-|TRBD2
CASSSPLAGGPFQETQYF
TGTGCCAGCAGTTCCCCACTGGCGGGGGGCCCCTTCCAAGAGACCCAGTACTTC
>TRBV19|TRBJ1-2|once|TRBD1
CASRGQGSDGYTF
TGTGCCAGTAGAGGACAGGGGTCGGATGGCTACACCTTC
>TRBV5-4|TRBJ1-2|-|-
CASSLVSQAGGYTF
TGTGCCAGCAGCTTGGTATCGCAGGCGGGTGGCTACACCTTC
>TRBV11-2|TRBJ1-1|-|-
CASSLGGATVNTEAFF
TGTGCCAGCAGCTTAGGGGGCGCGACAGTGAACACTGAAGCTTTCTTT
>TRBV19|TRBJ2-1|-|-
CASSILEGPRYHEQFF
TGTGCCAGTAGTATTTTAGAGGGCCCAAGGTACCATGAGCAGTTCTTC
>TRBV11-2|TRBJ1-2|-|-
CASSIPRGQFYGYTF
TGTGCCAGCAGCATTCCTAGAGGACAGTTCTATGGCTACACCTTC